The clone carrying this TCR beta chain was counted ten times or more. The antigen is unknown. These data come from a study of Graves' ophthalmopathy and Graves' hyperthyroidism. Study-level findings and limits: Between ophthalmopathy and stable hyperthyroidism, a 13-signature model drew a separation with around 86% sensitivity and about 81% specificity. Also, most clonotypes expanded in the thyroid above 0.001 frequency appeared in blood.

TCR beta CDR3 amplification used RNA transcripts. HTBI-primed first-round RT-PCR preceded second-round multiplex PCR. TCRdb re-analysed the multiplex PCR reads in MiXCR, keeping a single row per CDR3 protein. The table has roughly 610,000 distinct CDR3 sequences, 22% seen once; the top ten hold approximately 7%. The CDR3 spans 15 residues. The V end was cut by 5 bases, the J end by 6 bases, with 17 bases between. No ophthalmopathy within 18 months of follow-up signified stable hyperthyroidism. The sequenced sample consisted of peripheral blood. The receptor's source is a woman aged 18 to 35 with stable Graves' hyperthyroidism. Some clones in this sample may be carry-over from other donors' samples. The chain is built from TRBV12-3 or TRBV12-4 and TRBJ1-5; possibly TRBD1 for D (6 bases). CDR3 coding DNA: TGTGCCAGCAGTACACACAGGGACGGCCGTCAGCCCCAGCATTTT. Translated, it gives CASSTHRDGRQPQHF.